This T cell receptor (beta chain) came from a study of shared clonotypes between healthy human individuals. Donors, without exception, were Caucasian adults residing in Nashville, Tennessee. Overall study findings and caveats: Only blood samples were collected, and tissue repertoires likely differ.

Comment on this clone: As yet, its antigen is unknown. Other nucleotide sequences in the sample specify the same CDR3.

The CDR3 runs to 12 residues. V was clipped by 0 bases and J by 8 bases, with 8 bases between them. In germline, CDR1 is SGHRS, CDR2 YFSETQ. Measured with immunoSEQ multiplex PCR; TCRdb has only the in-frame clones, and not every one. The sample has more than 2 million clones, around 95% seen once. This TCR was recovered from a man younger than 35 in good health. This chain joins TRBV5-1 and TRBJ1-2; D gene ambiguous. Specimen: naive CD4+ T cells sorted from blood. The subset here: CD45RA+ positively selected. CDR3 loop: CASSLEREGYTF. In DNA form, the CDR3 reads TGCGCCAGCAGCTTGGAGCGGGAGGGCTACACCTTC. Filled out from reference TRBV5-1 and TRBJ1-2, the complete variable domain reads KAGVTQTPRYLIKTRGQQVTLSCSPISGHRSVSWYQQTPGQGLQFLFEYFSETQRNKGNFPGRFSGRQFSNSRSEMNVSTLELGDSALYLCASSLEREGYTFGSGTRLTVV.